Each of the 14 T cell receptor beta chains below was sequenced from the same sample in a study of blood T cell repertoires in COVID-19 (TCRdb year 2020). The method was the immunoSEQ multiplex PCR assay. Here the immuneACCESS table is served through TCRdb, limited to in-frame sequences with V and J called. Missing clones are a known gap in these copies; in checked studies unresolved V genes cover under half, and the rest lacks a known reason. In this sample the table shows about 190,000 clones, 70% to 80% of which occur a single time. Roughly an eighth of the sample is in the top ten clones. Specimen: peripheral blood. Every receptor here comes from a woman in her fifties or sixties with acute or convalescent COVID-19.

The chain uses TRBV5-1 and TRBJ1-1; D remains ambiguous. The CDR3 length is 14 residues. V lost 0 bases and J lost 1, with 7 bases in between. Germline lookup yields CDR1 SGHRS and CDR2 YFSETQ. Written as DNA, the CDR3 is TGCGCCAGCAGCTTGGCCGCGGCGAACACTGAAGCTTTCTTT. This gives the protein CASSLAAANTEAFF.

The chain couples TRBV19 to TRBJ2-7; 8 bases are a match to TRBD2. The CDR3 is made up of 13 amino acids. Germline V CDR1 and CDR2: LNHDA, SQIVND (reference sequence). V dropped 3 bases and J dropped 6; count of bases not matched to a gene: 4. CDR3 coding DNA: TGTGCCAGTAGTATCCCCAGCGGGGGCGAGCAGTACTTC. Its protein is CASSIPSGGEQYF. The full variable domain, with the rest looked up from reference TRBV19 and TRBJ2-7, is DGGITQSPKYLFRKEGQNVTLSCEQNLNHDAMYWYRQDPGQGLRLIYYSQIVNDFQKGDIAEGYSVSREKKESFPLTVTSAQKNPTAFYLCASSIPSGGEQYFGPGTRLTVT.

The CDR3 loop is CATSGSQGDTQYF. As DNA, the CDR3 is TGTGCCACCAGCGGATCCCAGGGGGATACGCAGTATTTT. V gene TRBV15 combines with J gene TRBJ2-3, with D maybe TRBD1 (6 bases). Trimming left V 5 bases short and J 6 bases short, with 12 bases between. Germline CDR1 is LNHNV and CDR2 is YYDKDF (reference sequence). The CDR3 extends over 13 amino acids.

This chain uses TRBV19 with TRBJ2-1; 11 bases line up with TRBD1. Looked up from germline, CDR1 is LNHDA and CDR2 is SQIVND (reference sequence). The CDR3 length is 15 residues. The J segment lost 2 bases and the V segment lost 8 bases, leaving 5 bases of the junction unmatched. In DNA, the CDR3 is TGTGCCAGTGCTCCGGGACAGGGGGCCTACAATGAGCAGTTCTTC. Translated, it gives CASAPGQGAYNEQFF.

This chain joins TRBV27 and TRBJ1-6, with D possibly matching TRBD1 (5 bases). The CDR3 covers 18 residues. Looked up from germline, CDR1 is MNHEY and CDR2 is SMNVEV (reference sequence). The ends were cut back, 3 bases at V and 7 bases at J, with 22 bases in the middle. The CDR3 loop reads CASSFKWQGGGRNSPLHF. The DNA of the CDR3 is TGTGCCAGCAGTTTCAAGTGGCAGGGAGGCGGGCGCAATTCACCCCTCCACTTT.

The V and J genes are TRBV6-5 and TRBJ2-2; 11 bases align to TRBD1. Germline loops: CDR1 MNHEY, CDR2 SVGAGI. The CDR3 has 15 amino acids. V lost 2 bases to trimming and J lost 6 bases; unmatched junction nucleotides: 2. The CDR3 is CASSYPGQGAGELFF. The CDR3 DNA reads TGTGCCAGCAGTTACCCGGGACAGGGGGCCGGGGAGCTGTTTTTT.

The V and J genes are TRBV30 and TRBJ2-7, with 9 bases that match TRBD1. Germline assignment: CDR1 GTSNPN and CDR2 SVGIG (reference sequence). CDR3 length: 11 amino acids. The junction had 4 bases not matched to a gene; V was cut back by 5 bases and J by 8 bases. The CDR3 DNA sequence: TGTGCCTGGCAACAGGGGGCCAAGCAGTACTTC. Protein: CAWQQGAKQYF.

The chain recombines TRBV28 with TRBJ2-5, with 7 bases matching TRBD1. In germline, CDR1 is MDHEN, CDR2 SYDVKM. The V and J ends lost 11 bases and 5 bases, in that order; junction bases with no gene match: 14. The CDR3 covers 14 residues. CDR3 sequence reads: CACTGTVAFETQYF. In DNA, the CDR3 is TGTGCCTGCACGGGGACAGTCGCATTTGAGACCCAGTACTTC.

V gene TRBV6-5 combines with J gene TRBJ1-1, with TRBD1 matching 7 bases. The V and J ends lost 4 bases and 6 bases, in that order; junction bases with no gene match: 8. In germline, CDR1 is MNHEY, CDR2 SVGAGI. The CDR3 runs to 14 residues. CDR3 sequence: CASSFTGAAAEAFF. As DNA, the CDR3 is TGTGCCAGCAGTTTTACAGGGGCAGCGGCTGAAGCTTTCTTT.

This chain connects TRBV3-1 (or the pseudogene TRBV3-2) to TRBJ2-1; 7 bases are a match to TRBD2. Looked up from germline, CDR1 is LGHDT and CDR2 is YNNKEL (reference sequence). This CDR3 is built from 14 residues. The V and J ends lost 9 bases and 0 bases, in that order; junction bases with no gene match: 5. DNA of the CDR3: TGTGCCAGACTCGGGGGGAGCTCCTACAATGAGCAGTTCTTC. It is translated as CARLGGSSYNEQFF.

The chain links TRBV2 to TRBJ1-5; possible D gene TRBD1, 5 bases. Germline V gives CDR1 SNHLY, CDR2 FYNNEI. V was shortened by 8 bases and J by 4 bases, with 15 bases between the two germline ends. This CDR3 spans 14 amino acids. CDR3 sequence reads: CASEAGKVNQPQHF. The CDR3, as DNA: TGTGCCAGCGAGGCAGGGAAGGTTAATCAGCCCCAGCATTTT.

CDR3 nucleotides: TGCAGCGTCGCCCCAGACCTTACTAGCGCGAGTTCCTACAATGAGCAGTTCTTC. It encodes CSVAPDLTSASSYNEQFF. The chain joins TRBV29-1 to TRBJ2-1; 7 bases map to TRBD2. The CDR3 covers 18 residues. V trimming: 6 bases; J trimming: 1 base; junction bases outside the gene matches: 18. Germline V gives CDR1 SQVTM, CDR2 ANQGSEA.

The rearrangement joins TRBV20-1 to TRBJ1-5; 7 bases align to TRBD1. The CDR3 is made up of 16 amino acids. Germline loops: CDR1 DFQATT, CDR2 SNEGSKA (reference sequence). V was pared by 3 bases and J by 6 bases, with 14 bases of the junction left unmatched. CDR3 in amino acids: CSASVQGPGIGQPQHF. DNA of the CDR3: TGCAGTGCTAGTGTACAGGGGCCCGGGATAGGTCAGCCCCAGCATTTT.

In DNA form, the CDR3 reads TGTGCCAGCAGTGAAGGCCAGGGAAGGGTTCAGCCCCAGCATTTT. Translation: CASSEGQGRVQPQHF. The chain employs TRBV2 and TRBJ1-5; possible D gene TRBD1, 5 bases. The CDR3 totals 15 residues. Germline V gene sequence: CDR1 SNHLY, CDR2 FYNNEI. V was trimmed by 1 base and J by 6 bases, leaving 13 bases between them.